This is a list of T cell receptor beta chains from one sample in a study of beta chain features in type 1 diabetes. Only in-frame clones appear in the TCRdb table, and some are missing; sequencing was by immunoSEQ multiplex PCR. This table holds hundreds of thousands of clones, 15% found once. Material for sequencing was naive CD4+ T cells from blood. These receptor sequences come from a man between 18 and 35 years old in good health. Each CDR3 is given with its conserved first and last residue. Fields, in order: D gene, CDR3 length, J gene, clone size, V gene, CDR3 DNA, CDR3 protein. The D gene is left open where the match is weak. Rows give clone size only sometimes, using once, few, many, or a class for an expanded clone.

. 11 TRBJ2-1 few TRBV29-1 TGCAGCGTTCACAGGGGGGGTGAGCAGTTCTTC CSVHRGGEQFF
TRBD2 16 TRBJ2-1 few TRBV5-1 TGCGCCAGCAGCTTGGATGGAAGCGGGGCTTACAATGAGCAGTTCTTC CASSLDGSGAYNEQFF
. 12 TRBJ2-1 . TRBV6-5 TGTGCCAGCATAGGTAGGGACAATGAGCAGTTCTTC CASIGRDNEQFF
TRBD2 16 TRBJ2-7 . TRBV7-2 TGTGCCAGCAGCTTAAATGGCGGGGGGAGCTCCTACGAGCAGTACTTC CASSLNGGGSSYEQYF
TRBD1 15 TRBJ2-7 few TRBV7-9 TGTGCCAGCACCGGGGACAGGGGAAACCCCTACGAGCAGTACTTC CASTGDRGNPYEQYF
. 12 TRBJ2-7 . TRBV2 TGTGCCAGCAACCCTTTTCCCTACGAGCAGTACTTC CASNPFPYEQYF
TRBD2 16 TRBJ2-1 . TRBV9 TGTGCCAGCAGCGTAGGGACTAGCGGGGCACCCCCTTTGAAGTTCTTC CASSVGTSGAPPLKFF
. 12 TRBJ1-6 . TRBV30 TGTGCCTGGCTGCCTTATAATTCACCCCTCCACTTT CAWLPYNSPLHF
. 13 TRBJ2-2 . TRBV7-6 TGTGCCAGCAATCTGGCGAACACCGGGGAGCTGTTTTTT CASNLANTGELFF
TRBD2 14 TRBJ2-7 . TRBV6-6 TGTGCCAGCAGTCTTAGCGGGACCTCCTACGAGCAGTACTTC CASSLSGTSYEQYF
. 13 TRBJ2-5 few TRBV7-3 TGTGCCAGCAGCTTGACTTACCAAGAGACCCAGTACTTC CASSLTYQETQYF
. 18 TRBJ1-2 few TRBV4-3 TGCGCCAGCAGCCAAGCCGAATCCGAGGCAGAAGTTAACTATGGCTACACCTTC CASSQAESEAEVNYGYTF
. 13 TRBJ2-7 . TRBV6-4 TGTGCCAGGCCCGGGCCGGAGCTCTACGAGCAGTACTTC CARPGPELYEQYF
TRBD1 18 TRBJ2-7 few TRBV28 TGTGCCAGCAGTTTCGTCAGGGACAGAGGCCATTTACTGAACGAGCAGTACTTC CASSFVRDRGHLLNEQYF
TRBD2 19 TRBJ2-7 . TRBV7-2 TGTGCCAGCAGCTTAGGGCTACCTGGGACTAGCCTCGTCATTAACGAGCAGTACTTC CASSLGLPGTSLVINEQYF
. 15 TRBJ1-4 few TRBV5-1 TGCGCCAGCAGCTTGGAGGGATGGCGGGACGAAAAACTGTTTTTT CASSLEGWRDEKLFF
TRBD1 15 TRBJ2-7 . TRBV5-1 TGCGCCAGCAGCACGCGACAGGGCCGTTCCTACGAGCAGTACTTC CASSTRQGRSYEQYF
. 15 TRBJ2-1 . TRBV10-3 TGTGCCATCAGTGGAGGGGGAAGCTCCTACAATGAGCAGTTCTTC CAISGGGSSYNEQFF